Below, 4 T cell receptor beta chains from the same sample are listed, as sequenced in a study of blood T cell repertoires in COVID-19. The assay was immunoSEQ multiplex PCR, and TCRdb's table has in-frame clones only and misses some. In the table there are some 130,000 clones, more than 75% of which are singletons. Input material: peripheral blood. Receptors originate from a woman between 65 and 79 years old with COVID-19, enrolled during active disease.

The rearrangement joins TRBV12-3 or TRBV12-4 to TRBJ1-1; 10 bases map to TRBD1. Trimming removed 5 bases from V and 10 bases from J; junction bases left unmatched: 7. This CDR3 region has 13 residues. For the CDR3, the DNA is TGTGCCAGCAGTCCGACAGGGGGCGCACGAGCTTTCTTT. It is translated as CASSPTGGARAFF.

The chain carries TRBV27 and TRBJ1-1; 9 bases agree with TRBD1. Germline V gene lookup returns CDR1 MNHEY and CDR2 SMNVEV (reference sequence). J was trimmed by 4 bases and V by 7 bases; bases with no gene match: 7. The CDR3 is 14 residues long. The DNA for the CDR3 is TGTGCCAGCACCAGAACAGGGGGCTTCACTGAAGCTTTCTTT. Residues: CASTRTGGFTEAFF.

This chain connects TRBV16 to TRBJ1-1, with D perhaps TRBD1 (6 bases). The CDR3 contains 15 residues. Per the germline V gene, CDR1 is KGHSY and CDR2 is FQNENV. V was clipped by 3 bases and J by 4 bases, with 15 bases between them. The CDR3 protein is CASSHPSQGSTEAFF. CDR3 nucleotide sequence: TGTGCCAGCAGCCACCCAAGTCAGGGGAGCACTGAAGCTTTCTTT.

The J gene is TRBJ1-1, the V gene TRBV3-1 (or the pseudogene TRBV3-2); TRBD1 agrees at 9 bases. CDR1 and CDR2 (germline): LGHDT, YNNKEL (reference sequence). The V and J ends lost 3 bases and 5 bases, in that order; junction bases with no gene match: 1. The CDR3 has 13 amino acids. This CDR3 reads CASSHDRGTEAFF. The CDR3 bases are TGTGCCAGCAGCCACGACAGGGGGACTGAAGCTTTCTTT.